The clone carrying this T cell receptor beta chain was found a few times. The antigen is not known. The source of the sample is a study of coeliac disease. Each fraction contributed one roughly 500,000-cell aliquot for sequencing. General study results and limits: Only 1 of 6 controls, but 9 of 18 coeliac samples, showed published gliadin-specific TRB sequences. Lamina propria and intraepithelial cell fractions may contain each other's cells.

TCRdb's table, derived via immunoSEQ multiplex PCR, lists solely in-frame clones and lacks some. Among 2,000 to 2,500 clones listed, 70% to 80% were seen once. The V gene end was trimmed by 7 bases and the J gene end by 5 bases; junction bases not matched to a gene: 5. Germline loops: CDR1 LNHDA, CDR2 SQIVND (reference sequence). The CDR3 runs 14 residues. V gene TRBV19 combines with J gene TRBJ2-1, with 10 nucleotides matching TRBD2. The specimen was lymphocytes from the gut lamina propria. The TCR sequence derives from a human donor without celiac disease. CDR3 DNA sequence: TGTGCCAGTATGGTTCTAGCGGGAGACAATGAGCAGTTCTTC. Protein product: CASMVLAGDNEQFF.